These 21 T cell receptor beta chains were sequenced from one sample in a study of human T cells and chemical hapten exposure. TCRdb analysed the RACE reads with MiXCR anew, one entry per CDR3 protein. The table shows approximately 350,000 distinct CDR3 sequences, with under 8% occurring only once. Time point of the sample: patch test 1, 2 weeks after DPC sensitization. The treatment is: therapeutic diphenylcyclopropenone sensitization with weekly scalp DPC. The sample in question was whole blood, obtained in connection with sensitization to the hapten diphenylcyclopropenone (DPC). The receptor set was obtained from a woman aged 18-29 years with alopecia areata. Some clones in this sample may be carry-over from other donors' samples.

V usage is TRBV6-1 and J usage is TRBJ2-7; D gene ambiguous. Germline CDR1 and CDR2: MNHNS and SASEGT. The CDR3 totals 14 residues. Trimming removed 5 bases at V and 4 bases at J, with 15 bases between. The CDR3 nucleotides read TGTGCCAGCAGTTTGGGTGGGTCTAAGTACGAGCAGTACTTC. It codes for CASSLGGSKYEQYF.

In its sample, this clonotype was seen many times. The chain carries TRBV20-1 and TRBJ1-5; D may be TRBD1 (5 bases). Per germline, CDR1 DFQATT and CDR2 SNEGSKA (reference sequence). CDR3 length: 15 residues. V lost 0 bases to trimming and J lost 4 bases, with 13 bases between them. The CDR3 sequence is CSARDEGRGNQPQHF. The CDR3 DNA sequence: TGCAGTGCTAGAGATGAGGGGCGCGGAAATCAGCCCCAGCATTTT.

The chain uses TRBV27 and TRBJ1-5; maybe TRBD1 (6 bases). CDR1 MNHEY and CDR2 SMNVEV come from the germline V gene (reference sequence). The germline V and J ends were trimmed by 3 bases and 2 bases, with 11 bases remaining between them. This CDR3 has 15 amino acids. The CDR3 DNA sequence: TGTGCCAGCAGTTTGGGGGCGTTGGGCAATCAGCCCCAGCATTTT. It translates to CASSLGALGNQPQHF.

This clonotype was seen at least ten times. The chain combines TRBV5-4 with TRBJ2-4, with 13 bases identical to TRBD2. Per the germline V gene, CDR1 is SGHNT and CDR2 is YYREEE (reference sequence). V gave up 0 bases and J gave up 5 bases; unmatched junction bases: 2. This CDR3 is 16 amino acids long. The CDR3 DNA sequence: TGTGCCAGCAGCTTGGCTGGACTAGCGGGGGAAAACATTCAGTACTTC. This translates into CASSLAGLAGENIQYF.

This clonotype was counted between two and nine times. The gene calls are TRBV7-2 and TRBJ1-2; no firm D call. CDR1 is SGHTA and CDR2 is FQGNSA in the germline V gene. Trimming stripped 2 bases from V and 1 base from J, with 11 bases between. The CDR3 length is 15 residues. CDR3 sequence reads: CASSLRGGVNYGYTF. Here the CDR3 DNA reads TGTGCCAGCAGCTTACGGGGAGGAGTTAACTATGGCTACACCTTC.

This clonotype was observed a handful of times. This chain uses TRBV12-3 or TRBV12-4 with TRBJ2-3; D unresolved. Between the trimmed V and J ends, which lost 4 bases and 2 bases, there was a span of 13 bases. CDR3 length: 15 residues. As DNA, the CDR3 is TGTGCCAGCAGTTCCCCAAAGTTAGCCACAGATACGCAGTATTTT. Its translation is CASSSPKLATDTQYF.

A few counts support this clonotype. The chain couples TRBV7-2 to TRBJ2-5, with a weak D call TRBD2 (6 bases). The CDR3 has 15 amino acids. Germline CDR1 is SGHTA and CDR2 is FQGNSA. The V end lost 1 base, the J end lost 1 base, and 10 bases lay between the germline ends. CDR3: CASSLGRTTQETQYF. The CDR3 nucleotides are TGTGCCAGCAGCTTAGGAAGGACTACCCAAGAGACCCAGTACTTC.

A few counts support this clonotype. The V and J genes are TRBV7-8 and TRBJ2-1, with a possible D match to TRBD1 (6 bases). The CDR3 is made up of 17 amino acids. CDR1 SGHVS and CDR2 FQNEAQ come from the germline V gene. V was pared by 3 bases and J by 7 bases, with 22 bases between. The CDR3 reads CASSFSRDNFVLNEQFF. The CDR3 coding sequence is TGTGCCAGCAGCTTTAGCCGGGACAATTTCGTGTTAAATGAGCAGTTCTTC.

This clonotype is classed as medium-sized (0.01 to 0.1%). In DNA form, the CDR3 reads TGTGCCAGCAGCCAAGAGGGACCCGAGGCCTCCCTCTACGAGCAGTACTTC. It yields the protein CASSQEGPEASLYEQYF. V gene TRBV4-2 combines with J gene TRBJ2-7; D may correspond to TRBD1 or TRBD2 (5 bases each). V was clipped by 0 bases and J by 3 bases, with 18 bases between them. The length of the CDR3 is 17 residues. Germline V lookup: CDR1 LGHNA, CDR2 YNFKEQ.

This clonotype was seen repeatedly, ten times or more. The CDR3 protein is CASSQQTTGGRTDTQYF. The CDR3 DNA follows: TGCGCCAGCAGCCAACAAACGACAGGGGGCCGAACAGATACGCAGTATTTT. V is TRBV4-3 and J is TRBJ2-3; TRBD1 aligns across 10 bases. Germline CDR1 LGHNA, CDR2 YSLEER. Trimming at V came to 2 bases and at J to 3 bases, leaving 8 bases not matched to a gene. The CDR3 sequence is 17 residues long.

The table lists this clonotype with a few counts. The V and J genes are TRBV2 and TRBJ1-1; D is ambiguous. From germline, CDR1 is SNHLY and CDR2 FYNNEI. Trimming left V 6 bases short and J 1 base short, with 9 bases between. CDR3 length: 13 amino acids. This CDR3 is CASRRNGNTEAFF. CDR3 nucleotide sequence: TGTGCCAGCAGGAGGAATGGGAACACTGAAGCTTTCTTT.

On this clonotype itself: This may come from a read error, since a much larger clone is one base off. This chain links TRBV29-1 with TRBJ2-3; TRBD2 matches at 8 bases. CDR1 is SQVTM, CDR2 ANQGSEA, per germline. V gave up 7 bases and J gave up 7 bases; unmatched junction bases: 7. There are 12 residues in the CDR3. Here the CDR3 DNA reads TGCAGCGCCCGGGGGGGAGCATATACGCAGTATTTT. It encodes CSARGGAYTQYF.

This clonotype has a handful of counts. V and J are TRBV2 and TRBJ1-2; TRBD1 matches at 12 bases. CDR1 and CDR2 from the germline V gene are SNHLY and FYNNEI. CDR3 size: 13 residues. The junction had 4 bases not matched to a gene; V was cut back by 6 bases and J by 8 bases. The CDR3 region is CASRSGTGGGYTF. The CDR3 DNA follows: TGTGCCAGCAGGTCCGGGACAGGGGGCGGCTACACCTTC.

This clonotype has ten or more counts. The chain carries TRBV12-3 or TRBV12-4 and TRBJ2-3; D is uncertain. This CDR3 is 15 amino acids long. V was shortened by 3 bases and J by 2 bases, with 12 bases between the two germline ends. In DNA, the CDR3 is TGTGCCAGCAGTTTCGCAGGAGTCTCCACAGATACGCAGTATTTT. It specifies CASSFAGVSTDTQYF.

This clonotype was counted only a few times. The J gene is TRBJ1-5, the V gene TRBV6-2 or TRBV6-3; 7 bases agree with TRBD1. This CDR3 has 14 residues. Unmatched junction bases numbered 7, after V lost 7 bases and J lost 4 bases. The germline V gene has CDR1 MNHEY and CDR2 SVGEGT. The CDR3 loop is CASNRTGINQPQHF. CDR3 DNA: TGTGCCAGCAATAGGACAGGAATTAATCAGCCCCAGCATTTT.

This clonotype was observed a handful of times. This chain links TRBV27 with TRBJ2-1, with TRBD2 identical over 10 bases. CDR1 MNHEY and CDR2 SMNVEV come from the germline V gene (reference sequence). V was pared by 5 bases and J by 2 bases, with 9 bases of the junction left unmatched. The CDR3 sequence is 17 residues long. Written as DNA, the CDR3 is TGTGCCAGCAGTCTTAGCGGGGGGCGGGAGCCCTACAATGAGCAGTTCTTC. Translating gives CASSLSGGREPYNEQFF.

This clonotype was recorded at least ten times. The J gene is TRBJ2-2, the V gene TRBV2; 11 bases fit TRBD1. This CDR3 is 15 amino acids long. Germline loops: CDR1 SNHLY, CDR2 FYNNEI. V was clipped by 6 bases and J by 3 bases; unmatched bases: 3. CDR3 sequence: CASRGTGGDTGELFF. The CDR3 DNA sequence: TGTGCCAGCAGAGGGACAGGGGGGGACACCGGGGAGCTGTTTTTT.

The sample holds a few counts of this clonotype. This chain links TRBV10-3 with TRBJ1-4; D may be TRBD1 (5 bases). Looked up from germline, CDR1 is ENHRY and CDR2 is SYGVKD. The CDR3 consists of 16 residues. V lost 3 bases to trimming and J lost 8 bases, with 19 bases between them. The CDR3 loop reads CAISDTGQATGEKLFF. CDR3 nucleotides: TGTGCCATCAGTGATACCGGCCAGGCCACAGGAGAAAAACTGTTTTTT.

The V gene is TRBV6-5, the J gene TRBJ1-2; TRBD1 matches 7 bases. Per the germline V gene, CDR1 is MNHEY and CDR2 is SVGAGI. The V gene end was trimmed by 5 bases and the J gene end by 2 bases; junction bases not matched to a gene: 8. CDR3 length: 15 amino acids. CDR3 sequence reads: CASSAEDRTNYGYTF. The CDR3, as DNA: TGTGCCAGCAGTGCAGAGGACAGGACGAACTATGGCTACACCTTC.

The V and J genes are TRBV5-1 and TRBJ2-3, with 10 bases that match TRBD2. The CDR3 is 14 amino acids. V was clipped by 3 bases and J by 10 bases; unmatched bases: 8. Germline loops: CDR1 SGHRS, CDR2 YFSETQ. In nucleotides, the CDR3 is TGCGCCAGCAGCTCGGGACTAGCGTGGGGGGCGCAGTATTTT. Translation gives CASSSGLAWGAQYF.

This clonotype was counted only a few times. The CDR3 DNA sequence: TGCAGCGCCCTGGGGGGCTTCGCGATGTCTGGAAACACCATATATTTT. The encoded protein is CSALGGFAMSGNTIYF. The gene calls are TRBV29-1 and TRBJ1-3; a possible D gene is TRBD1 (6 bases). Germline V gene data show CDR1 as SQVTM and CDR2 as ANQGSEA. Trimming removed 7 bases from V and 1 base from J, with 20 bases in between. The CDR3 totals 16 residues.